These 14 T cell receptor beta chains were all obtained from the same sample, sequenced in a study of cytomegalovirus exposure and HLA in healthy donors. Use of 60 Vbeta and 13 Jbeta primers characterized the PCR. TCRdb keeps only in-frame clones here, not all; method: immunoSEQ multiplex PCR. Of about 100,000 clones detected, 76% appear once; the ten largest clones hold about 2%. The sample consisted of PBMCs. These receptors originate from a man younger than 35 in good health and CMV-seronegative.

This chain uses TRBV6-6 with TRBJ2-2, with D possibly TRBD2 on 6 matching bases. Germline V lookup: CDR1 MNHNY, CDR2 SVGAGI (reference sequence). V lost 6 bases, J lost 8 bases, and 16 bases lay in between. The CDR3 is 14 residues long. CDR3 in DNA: TGTGCCAGCAGCCGGGGACTTCCTGGAGGGGAGCTGTTTTTT. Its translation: CASSRGLPGGELFF.

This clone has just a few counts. The CDR3 is CASSLLGVGNSPLHF. The DNA of the CDR3 is TGTGCCAGCAGTCTATTAGGGGTGGGTAATTCACCCCTCCACTTT. The V call is TRBV6-5, the J call TRBJ1-6, with a possible D match to TRBD1 (5 bases). Deletions cut 5 bases from V and 6 bases from J, with 14 bases between. There are 15 residues in the CDR3. Germline V gives CDR1 MNHEY, CDR2 SVGAGI.

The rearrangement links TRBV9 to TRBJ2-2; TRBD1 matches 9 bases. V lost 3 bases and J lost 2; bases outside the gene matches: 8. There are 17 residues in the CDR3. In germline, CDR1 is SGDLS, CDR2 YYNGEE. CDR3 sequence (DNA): TGTGCCAGCAGCGCCCCAGGGACAGGGCACAACACCGGGGAGCTGTTTTTT. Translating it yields CASSAPGTGHNTGELFF.

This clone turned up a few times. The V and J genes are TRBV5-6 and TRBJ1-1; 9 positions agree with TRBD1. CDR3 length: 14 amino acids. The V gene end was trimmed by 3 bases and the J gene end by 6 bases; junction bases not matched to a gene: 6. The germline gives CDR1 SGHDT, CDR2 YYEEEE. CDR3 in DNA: TGTGCCAGCAGCTCTCCGGGACAGGGACCTGAAGCTTTCTTT. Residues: CASSSPGQGPEAFF.

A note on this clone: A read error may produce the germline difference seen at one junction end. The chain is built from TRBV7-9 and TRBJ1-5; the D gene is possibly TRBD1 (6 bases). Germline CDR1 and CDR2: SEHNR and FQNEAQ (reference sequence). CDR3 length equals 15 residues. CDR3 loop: CSSSFLGASNQPQHF. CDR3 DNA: TGTTCCAGCAGCTTTCTGGGGGCGAGCAATCAGCCCCAGCATTTT.

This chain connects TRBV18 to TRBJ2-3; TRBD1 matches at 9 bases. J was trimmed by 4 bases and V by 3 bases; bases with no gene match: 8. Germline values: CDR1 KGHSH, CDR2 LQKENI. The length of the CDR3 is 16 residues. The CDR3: CASSPPGQGGSDTQYF. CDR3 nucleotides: TGTGCCAGCTCACCCCCGGGACAGGGAGGTTCAGATACGCAGTATTTT.

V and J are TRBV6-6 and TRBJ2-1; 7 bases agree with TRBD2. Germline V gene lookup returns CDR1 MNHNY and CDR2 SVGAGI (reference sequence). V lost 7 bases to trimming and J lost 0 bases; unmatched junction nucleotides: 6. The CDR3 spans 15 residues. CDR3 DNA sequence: TGTGCCAGCAAACAACTAGCGAACTCCTACAATGAGCAGTTCTTC. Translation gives CASKQLANSYNEQFF.

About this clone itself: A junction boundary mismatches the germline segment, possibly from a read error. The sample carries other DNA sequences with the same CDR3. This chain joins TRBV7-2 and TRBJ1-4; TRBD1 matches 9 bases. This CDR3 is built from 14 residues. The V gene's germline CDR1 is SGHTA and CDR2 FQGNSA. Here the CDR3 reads CASSQEQGAEKLFF. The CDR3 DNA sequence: TGCGCCAGCAGCCAAGAACAGGGGGCTGAAAAACTGTTTTTT.

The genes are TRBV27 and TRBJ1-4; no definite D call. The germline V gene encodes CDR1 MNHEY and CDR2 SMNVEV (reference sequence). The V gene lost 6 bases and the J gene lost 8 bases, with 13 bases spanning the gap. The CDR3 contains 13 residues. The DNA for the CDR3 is TGTGCCAGCAGCCCATGGGAGGCCGAAAAACTGTTTTTT. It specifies CASSPWEAEKLFF.

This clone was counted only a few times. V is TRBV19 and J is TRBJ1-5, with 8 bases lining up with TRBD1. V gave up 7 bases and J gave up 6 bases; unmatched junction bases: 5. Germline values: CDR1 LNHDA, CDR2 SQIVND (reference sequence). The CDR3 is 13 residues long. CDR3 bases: TGTGCCAGTACCTCGACAGGGGCTCAGCCCCAGCATTTT. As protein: CASTSTGAQPQHF.

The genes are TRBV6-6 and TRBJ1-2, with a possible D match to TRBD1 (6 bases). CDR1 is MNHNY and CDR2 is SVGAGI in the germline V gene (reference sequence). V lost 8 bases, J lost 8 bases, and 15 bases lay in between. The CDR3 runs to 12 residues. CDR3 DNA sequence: TGTGCCAGCCAAAACAGGGCTGGGGGCTACACCTTC. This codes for CASQNRAGGYTF.

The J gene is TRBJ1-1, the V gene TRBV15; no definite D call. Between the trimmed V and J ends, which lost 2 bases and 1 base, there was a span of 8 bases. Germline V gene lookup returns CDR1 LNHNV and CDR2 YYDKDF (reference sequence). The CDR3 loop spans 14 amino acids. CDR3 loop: CATSRPTQNTEAFF. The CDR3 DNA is TGTGCCACCAGCAGACCTACCCAGAACACTGAAGCTTTCTTT.

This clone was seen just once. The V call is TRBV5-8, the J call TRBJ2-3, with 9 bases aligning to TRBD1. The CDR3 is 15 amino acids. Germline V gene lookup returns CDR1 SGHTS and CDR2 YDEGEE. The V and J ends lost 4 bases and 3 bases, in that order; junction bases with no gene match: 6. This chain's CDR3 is CASSPGDRATDTQYF. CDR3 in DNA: TGTGCCAGCAGCCCGGGGGACAGGGCTACAGATACGCAGTATTTT. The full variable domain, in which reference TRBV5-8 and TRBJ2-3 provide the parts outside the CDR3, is EAGVTQSPTHLIKTRGQQATLRCSPISGHTSVYWYQQALGLGLQFLLWYDEGEERNRGNFPPRFSGRQFPNYSSELNVNALELEDSALYLCASSPGDRATDTQYFGPGTRLTVL.

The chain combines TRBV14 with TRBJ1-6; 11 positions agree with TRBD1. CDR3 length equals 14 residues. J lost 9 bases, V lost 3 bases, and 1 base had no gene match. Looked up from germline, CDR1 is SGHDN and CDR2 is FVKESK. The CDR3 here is CASSQGTGGSPLHF. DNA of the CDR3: TGTGCCAGCAGCCAGGGGACAGGGGGTTCACCCCTCCACTTT.